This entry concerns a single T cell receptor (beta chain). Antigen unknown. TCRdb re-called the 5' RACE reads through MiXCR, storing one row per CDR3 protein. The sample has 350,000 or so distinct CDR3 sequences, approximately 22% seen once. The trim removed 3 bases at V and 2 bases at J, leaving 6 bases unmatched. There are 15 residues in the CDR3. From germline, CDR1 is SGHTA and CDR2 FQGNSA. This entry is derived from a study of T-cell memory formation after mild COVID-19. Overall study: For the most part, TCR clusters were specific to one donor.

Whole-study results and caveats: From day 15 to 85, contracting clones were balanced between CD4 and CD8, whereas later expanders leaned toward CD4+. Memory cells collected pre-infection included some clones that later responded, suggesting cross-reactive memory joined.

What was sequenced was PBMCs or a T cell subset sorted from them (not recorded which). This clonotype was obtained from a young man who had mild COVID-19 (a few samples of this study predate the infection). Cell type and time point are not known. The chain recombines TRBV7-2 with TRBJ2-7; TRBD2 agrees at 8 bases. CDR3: CASSFVSGETYEQYF. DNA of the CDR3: TGTGCCAGCAGCTTCGTTAGCGGGGAGACCTACGAGCAGTACTTC. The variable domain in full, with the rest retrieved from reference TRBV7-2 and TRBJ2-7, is GAGVSQSPSNKVTEKGKDVELRCDPISGHTALYWYRQSLGQGLEFLIYFQGNSAPDKSGLPSDRFSAERTGGSVSTLTIQRTQQEDSAVYLCASSFVSGETYEQYFGPGTRLTVT.